This is a list of T cell receptor beta chains from one sample in a study of breast tumors, draining lymph nodes, adjacent tissues. TCRdb analysed the multiplex PCR reads with MiXCR anew, one entry per CDR3 protein. This table has around 250,000 distinct CDR3 sequences, nearly 35% appearing once. Sequencing was carried out using axillary lymph node tissue. The origin of the receptors is a female donor with breast cancer. Some clones in this sample may be carry-over from other donors' samples. CDR3s include the opening cysteine and the closing phenylalanine or tryptophan. D genes are given only for firm matches. Clone size is not always given. Where it is, it says once, few, many or a class for expanded clones.

d_gene,j_gene,v_gene,abundance,CDR3nt,CDR3aa
-,TRBJ2-7,TRBV11-2,-,-,CASSFYICSASTRPSYEQYF
TRBD2,TRBJ2-7,TRBV27,-,TGTGCCAGCAGTTTAGGACTAGGCTACGAGCAGTACTTC,CASSLGLGYEQYF
TRBD1,TRBJ1-5,TRBV3-1,many,TGTGCCAGCAGCCAAGCAACAGGGGGTCAGCCCCAGCATTTT,CASSQATGGQPQHF
-,TRBJ2-1,TRBV13,many,TGTGCCAGCAGCTTAGATTGGGGGAATGAGCAGTTCTTC,CASSLDWGNEQFF
-,TRBJ2-1,TRBV7-8,many,TGTGCCAGCAGCGCATTATTGGGATCCAATGAGCAGTTCTTC,CASSALLGSNEQFF
-,TRBJ1-2,TRBV7-9,many,TGTGCCAGCAGCTTAGTAGGGGGACCTACTAACTATGGCTACACCTTC,CASSLVGGPTNYGYTF
-,TRBJ1-4,TRBV5-1,many,TGCGCCAGCAGCTTGGCAGCCGCAACTAATGAAAAACTGTTTTTT,CASSLAAATNEKLFF
TRBD1,TRBJ1-5,TRBV28,few,TGTGCCAGCAGCACTCAGGACAGGGTCAATCAGCCCCAGCATTTT,CASSTQDRVNQPQHF
-,TRBJ1-4,TRBV20-1,-,TGCAGTGCTAGAGAAGGGAAGGAAAAACTGTTTTTT,CSAREGKEKLFF
TRBD1,TRBJ2-2,TRBV5-1,many,TGCGCCAGCAGCTTCACAAAGACAGGGACGAACACCGGGGAGCTGTTTTTT,CASSFTKTGTNTGELFF
TRBD2,TRBJ2-3,TRBV6-5,-,TGTGCCAGCAGTCGACTAGCGGGCCAGGATACGCAGTATTTT,CASSRLAGQDTQYF
-,TRBJ2-5,TRBV6-6,many,TGTGCCAGCAGTTCCGGGTTGAGGGGCCAAGAGACCCAGTACTTC,CASSSGLRGQETQYF
-,TRBJ2-1,TRBV9,-,TGTGCCAGCAGCGTAACCCCCTATGAGCAGTTCTTC,CASSVTPYEQFF
-,TRBJ2-5,TRBV5-5,many,TGTGCCAGCACCCTGAGAGGAGGAGGGCAAGAGACCCAGTACTTC,CASTLRGGGQETQYF
-,TRBJ2-7,TRBV6-4,-,TGTGCCAGCAGTCCCCGGGACGTTTCCTACGAGCAGTACTTC,CASSPRDVSYEQYF
-,TRBJ1-4,TRBV20-1,-,TGCAGTGCCAGGGTAGCGGGTGAAAAACTGTTTTTT,CSARVAGEKLFF
TRBD2,TRBJ2-2,TRBV7-2,-,TGTGCCAGCAGACCGGGGCAACTAGCGAACACCGGGGACCTGTTTTTT,CASRPGQLANTGDLFF
-,TRBJ1-2,TRBV5-1,many,TGCGCCAGCAGCTGGGAGGGGGGGACTAACTATGGCTACACCTTC,CASSWEGGTNYGYTF
-,TRBJ2-2,TRBV7-2,many,TGTGCCAGCAGGCGGGACAGTATGGGCACCGGGGAGCTGTTTTTT,CASRRDSMGTGELFF
TRBD1,TRBJ1-2,TRBV5-1,many,TGCGCCAGCAGCATGGGACAGTACTATGGCTACACCTTC,CASSMGQYYGYTF
TRBD1,TRBJ1-2,TRBV11-2,many,TGTGCCAGCAGCTTCTCCCAGGGGGCGTTTGATGGCTACACCTTC,CASSFSQGAFDGYTF
-,TRBJ2-2,TRBV9,few,TGTGCCAGCAGCGCATCCGGGATAGTAAGCGGGGAGCTGTTTTTT,CASSASGIVSGELFF
-,TRBJ1-4,TRBV10-3,-,TGTGCCTCGGCTCCGGGCGCATGGGAAAAACTGTTTTTT,CASAPGAWEKLFF
TRBD2,TRBJ2-5,TRBV6-6,-,TGTGCCAGAAGACTAGCGGGAGATTGCCTGATTGAGGAGACCCAGTACTTC,CARRLAGDCLIEETQYF
TRBD1,TRBJ2-2,TRBV11-2,-,TGTGCCAGCAGCTTACTACAGGGGAGCACCGGGGAGCTGTTTTTT,CASSLLQGSTGELFF
TRBD2,TRBJ2-1,TRBV7-7,many,TGTGCTAGCAGCCCCGGACTAGTAGGGTCCGACGAGCAGTTCTTC,CASSPGLVGSDEQFF
TRBD1,TRBJ1-6,TRBV27,-,TGTGCCAGCAGTTTCAGGGGGCGGTTCGATTCACCCCTCCACTTT,CASSFRGRFDSPLHF
TRBD2,TRBJ2-5,TRBV2,-,TGTGCCAGCAGGATGACTAGCGGGACGGAAGAGACCCAGTACTTC,CASRMTSGTEETQYF
-,TRBJ1-6,TRBV6-5,many,TGTGCCAGCAGACCCAGTTATAATTCACCCCTCCACTTT,CASRPSYNSPLHF
TRBD2,TRBJ2-3,TRBV6-1,few,TGTGCCAGCAGGCTACTAGCGGGGGGCGAAGATACGCAGTATTTT,CASRLLAGGEDTQYF
TRBD1,TRBJ2-3,TRBV6-5,-,TGTGCCAGCAGTTCATTGACAGGGACCACTGGAAGAGATACGCAGTATTTT,CASSSLTGTTGRDTQYF
TRBD2,TRBJ2-3,TRBV29-1,-,TGCAGCGCCCAGACTAGCGGGACTTTAAGTACGCAGTATTTT,CSAQTSGTLSTQYF
TRBD2,TRBJ2-5,TRBV7-2,many,TGTGCCAGCAGCTTAGTGCGGCTAGCGGAAGAGACCCAGTACTTC,CASSLVRLAEETQYF
-,TRBJ1-3,TRBV3-1,-,TGTGCCAGCAGCCAAGATTCGGGGGTGGTTGGAAACACCATATATTTT,CASSQDSGVVGNTIYF
-,TRBJ2-7,TRBV7-9,many,TGTGCCAGCAGCCCCGTGCGCTACGAGCAGTACTTC,CASSPVRYEQYF
-,TRBJ2-7,TRBV10-3,-,TGTGCCACCTCGGGGGCTAGGAAGAGGAACGAGCAGTACTTC,CATSGARKRNEQYF
TRBD2,TRBJ2-1,TRBV6-5,few,TGTGCCAGCAGCCCACTAGCGGGGGGAGCGGGTGAGCAGTTCTTC,CASSPLAGGAGEQFF
TRBD1,TRBJ1-2,TRBV12-5,many,TGTGCTAGTGGTTTCAGTTCGACAGGGGGTTATGGCTACACCTTC,CASGFSSTGGYGYTF
TRBD1,TRBJ2-7,TRBV3-1,few,TGTGCCAGCAGCCAAGACCGCGGACAGGGGCGCCCCTACGAGCAGTACTTC,CASSQDRGQGRPYEQYF
TRBD2,TRBJ2-5,TRBV20-1,many,TGCAGTGCTATTAGCGGGATCGCAGCAGAGACCCAGTACTTC,CSAISGIAAETQYF
-,TRBJ1-2,TRBV20-1,few,TGCAGTGCTAATTCCCTACAGGGTAGGACGAACTATGGCTACACCTTC,CSANSLQGRTNYGYTF